This passage covers 20 T cell receptor beta chains from one sample sequenced in a study of blood T cell repertoires in COVID-19. Data came from immunoSEQ multiplex PCR; TCRdb stores just in-frame clones and leaves some out. The table shows approximately 450,000 clones, with around 87% occurring only once. Sequenced material: PBMCs or T cells enriched from blood (not recorded which). Receptors were obtained from a man between 25 and 39 years old who had recovered from COVID-19.

The V and J genes are TRBV12-2 and TRBJ2-1; the table names TRBD2, a call not compared with the DNA. TRBV12-2 is marked as a pseudogene. The CDR3 covers 18 residues. CDR3 in amino acids: CASRLGPTTSGRANEQFF. The DNA of the CDR3 is TGTGCAAGTCGCTTAGGCCCCACTACTAGCGGGAGGGCCAACGAGCAGTTCTTC.

The rearrangement uses TRBV5-4 and TRBJ2-7, with D maybe TRBD2 (6 bases). CDR1 is SGHNT and CDR2 is YYREEE in the germline V gene (reference sequence). The CDR3 runs 14 residues. Trimming pared 5 bases from V and 0 bases from J, leaving 12 bases between. In nucleotides, the CDR3 is TGTGCCAGCAGAGCGGGCCTGAGCTCCTACGAGCAGTACTTC. This encodes CASRAGLSSYEQYF.

The V call is TRBV28, the J call TRBJ2-1; possible D gene TRBD2, 5 bases. The CDR3 loop spans 14 amino acids. The germline V gene has CDR1 MDHEN and CDR2 SYDVKM. Trimming pared 5 bases from V and 3 bases from J, leaving 11 bases between. The CDR3 coding sequence is TGTGCCAGCAGTCCCGAACGGGGCTACAATGAGCAGTTCTTC. Its protein product is CASSPERGYNEQFF.

The chain uses TRBV28 and TRBJ2-7; 10 bases match TRBD1. After removal of 7 bases from V and 2 bases from J, the junction contained 17 bases not matched to a gene. Germline V gene lookup returns CDR1 MDHEN and CDR2 SYDVKM. The CDR3 length is 18 residues. The CDR3 reads CASKWAGTGVTGPYEQYF. The CDR3 coding sequence is TGTGCCAGCAAATGGGCGGGGACAGGGGTCACCGGGCCCTACGAGCAGTACTTC. Complete variable domain (other parts from reference TRBV28 and TRBJ2-7): DVKVTQSSRYLVKRTGEKVFLECVQDMDHENMFWYRQDPGLGLRLIYFSYDVKMKEKGDIPEGYSVSREKKERFSLILESASTNQTSMYLCASKWAGTGVTGPYEQYFGPGTRLTVT.

The chain links TRBV7-9 to TRBJ2-2, with D possibly TRBD1 on 7 matching bases. The CDR3 is 16 residues long. Germline V gives CDR1 SEHNR, CDR2 FQNEAQ (reference sequence). V dropped 4 bases and J dropped 0 bases, with 12 bases sitting between them. CDR3 loop: CASSSGGTANTGELFF. In DNA form, the CDR3 reads TGTGCCAGCAGCTCAGGCGGGACAGCGAACACCGGGGAGCTGTTTTTT.

The sample holds one count of this clone. The chain carries TRBV12-5 and TRBJ2-4; D unresolved. The CDR3 has 14 residues. Germline CDR1 reads LGHNT; CDR2 reads FRNRAP. V lost 6 bases and J lost 0, with 9 bases in between. In nucleotides, the CDR3 is TGTGCTAGTGGAAAAGAGGTAGCCAAAAACATTCAGTACTTC. It translates to CASGKEVAKNIQYF. Filled out from reference TRBV12-5 and TRBJ2-4, the complete variable domain reads DARVTQTPRHKVTEMGQEVTMRCQPILGHNTVFWYRQTMMQGLELLAYFRNRAPLDDSGMPKDRFSAEMPDATLATLKIQPSEPRDSAVYFCASGKEVAKNIQYFGAGTRLSVL.

This chain uses TRBV7-9 with TRBJ2-1; D is possibly TRBD1 (6 bases). CDR1 SEHNR and CDR2 FQNEAQ come from the germline V gene (reference sequence). CDR3 length: 14 residues. Trimming shortened V by 2 bases and J by 5 bases, and 10 bases separated the two germline ends. The CDR3 DNA is TGTGCCAGCAGCTTAATACCAGGGGACAATGAGCAGTTCTTC. This gives the protein CASSLIPGDNEQFF.

This clone was observed once. This chain uses TRBV10-3 with TRBJ2-7; D is possibly TRBD1 (6 bases). The length of the CDR3 is 15 residues. Germline V CDR1 and CDR2: ENHRY, SYGVKD. V was pared by 5 bases and J by 0 bases, with 14 bases between. The chain's CDR3 is CAISSNTGISYEQYF. The CDR3 DNA reads TGTGCCATCAGTTCAAACACAGGGATCTCCTACGAGCAGTACTTC.

The chain links TRBV3-1 (or the pseudogene TRBV3-2) to TRBJ2-1, with 10 bases that match TRBD2. From germline, CDR1 is LGHDT and CDR2 YNNKEL (reference sequence). The CDR3 spans 15 residues. The V and J ends lost 6 bases and 9 bases, in that order; junction bases with no gene match: 11. This CDR3 reads CASSSGGLAFREQFF. CDR3 DNA sequence: TGTGCCAGCAGTTCCGGGGGACTAGCGTTCCGTGAGCAGTTCTTC.

This clone was seen once. This sequence joins TRBV27 and TRBJ2-6; 9 nucleotides line up with TRBD2. V was clipped by 7 bases and J by 0 bases; unmatched bases: 13. The CDR3 consists of 19 residues. From germline, CDR1 is MNHEY and CDR2 SMNVEV (reference sequence). CDR3 in DNA: TGTGCCAGCATGGTCGTGGGGCTAGCGGGGTACTCTGGGGCCAACGTCCTGACTTTC. Its protein product is CASMVVGLAGYSGANVLTF.

The chain recombines TRBV5-5 with TRBJ1-5, with unresolved D. CDR1 is SGHKS and CDR2 is YYEKEE in the germline V gene (reference sequence). The length of the CDR3 is 13 residues. Trimming removed 4 bases from V and 0 bases from J, with 5 bases in between. The CDR3 protein is CASSPHSNQPQHF. The CDR3 DNA sequence: TGTGCCAGCAGCCCACATAGCAATCAGCCCCAGCATTTT.

The chain uses TRBV5-4 and TRBJ2-7; D gene unclear. Germline values: CDR1 SGHNT, CDR2 YYREEE (reference sequence). Trimming cost V 0 bases and J 2 bases, with 6 bases left between them. CDR3 size: 13 residues. The CDR3 region is CASSLAGPYEQYF. CDR3 in DNA: TGTGCCAGCAGCTTGGCAGGCCCCTACGAGCAGTACTTC.

The rearrangement joins TRBV4-1 to TRBJ2-1; D ambiguous. Deletions cut 2 bases from V and 0 bases from J, with 14 bases between. The CDR3 sequence is 17 residues long. Germline CDR1 is MGHRA and CDR2 is YSYEKL. This chain's CDR3 is CASSQTPLPSSYNEQFF. Written as DNA, the CDR3 is TGCGCCAGCAGCCAAACCCCACTACCCAGCTCCTACAATGAGCAGTTCTTC.

V usage is TRBV10-3 and J usage is TRBJ2-1; TRBD2 aligns across 11 bases. The CDR3 is 17 amino acids. Germline trimming cut 11 bases from V and 5 bases from J; bases unmatched to any gene: 17. CDR1 ENHRY and CDR2 SYGVKD come from the germline V gene. The DNA of the CDR3 is TGTGCCGCCAAGGGGGATATGACTAGCGGGATCGACAATGAGCAGTTCTTC. Translating it yields CAAKGDMTSGIDNEQFF.

This chain links TRBV7-9 with TRBJ1-2, with a tentative D call TRBD1 (6 bases). The V and J ends lost 11 bases and 3 bases respectively, with 13 bases between them. The CDR3 extends over 12 amino acids. Germline V gives CDR1 SEHNR, CDR2 FQNEAQ (reference sequence). The CDR3 DNA reads as TGTGCCGTCGAGGGGGATTACTATGGCTACACCTTC. Protein: CAVEGDYYGYTF.

The V and J genes are TRBV19 and TRBJ1-2; D possibly corresponds to TRBD1 (6 bases). The CDR3 is made up of 16 amino acids. V lost 6 bases to trimming and J lost 4 bases, with 21 bases between them. Germline V CDR1 and CDR2: LNHDA, SQIVND (reference sequence). CDR3 coding DNA: TGTGCCAGTAGCATAAACCTCCGGGACACCGTCTATGGCTACACCTTC. Protein product: CASSINLRDTVYGYTF.

This chain joins TRBV7-9 and TRBJ2-1; a possible D gene is TRBD2 (6 bases). The CDR3 sequence is 17 residues long. The germline V and J ends were trimmed by 5 bases and 0 bases, with 17 bases remaining between them. Germline assignment: CDR1 SEHNR and CDR2 FQNEAQ (reference sequence). CDR3 bases: TGTGCCAGCAGCCCTAGTAGCGGAACTAGCTCCTACAATGAGCAGTTCTTC. Encoded protein: CASSPSSGTSSYNEQFF.

The chain is built from TRBV5-4 and TRBJ1-3; D remains unclear. Germline V gives CDR1 SGHNT, CDR2 YYREEE (reference sequence). V lost 0 bases to trimming and J lost 0 bases, with 10 bases between them. The CDR3 covers 16 residues. CDR3 in DNA: TGTGCCAGCAGCTTGGCGGGAGCCAGCTCTGGAAACACCATATATTTT. This sequence encodes CASSLAGASSGNTIYF.

This chain links TRBV4-1 with TRBJ2-1, with TRBD1 matching over 7 bases. Germline loops: CDR1 MGHRA, CDR2 YSYEKL. The V and J ends lost 4 bases and 10 bases, in that order; junction bases with no gene match: 19. The CDR3 spans 17 residues. CDR3: CASSPADRISFVVEQFF. In nucleotides, the CDR3 is TGCGCCAGCAGCCCAGCGGACAGGATCTCTTTTGTGGTAGAGCAGTTCTTC.

The V and J genes are TRBV11-2 and TRBJ1-1; 8 bases line up with TRBD1. V shed 4 bases, J shed 8 bases, and the junction held 6 bases outside the gene matches. CDR1 and CDR2 from the germline V gene are SGHAT and FQNNGV. This CDR3 has 13 amino acids. In DNA form, the CDR3 reads TGTGCCAGCAGCTACGCAGGGGGCGGCGAAGCTTTCTTT. Its translation: CASSYAGGGEAFF.